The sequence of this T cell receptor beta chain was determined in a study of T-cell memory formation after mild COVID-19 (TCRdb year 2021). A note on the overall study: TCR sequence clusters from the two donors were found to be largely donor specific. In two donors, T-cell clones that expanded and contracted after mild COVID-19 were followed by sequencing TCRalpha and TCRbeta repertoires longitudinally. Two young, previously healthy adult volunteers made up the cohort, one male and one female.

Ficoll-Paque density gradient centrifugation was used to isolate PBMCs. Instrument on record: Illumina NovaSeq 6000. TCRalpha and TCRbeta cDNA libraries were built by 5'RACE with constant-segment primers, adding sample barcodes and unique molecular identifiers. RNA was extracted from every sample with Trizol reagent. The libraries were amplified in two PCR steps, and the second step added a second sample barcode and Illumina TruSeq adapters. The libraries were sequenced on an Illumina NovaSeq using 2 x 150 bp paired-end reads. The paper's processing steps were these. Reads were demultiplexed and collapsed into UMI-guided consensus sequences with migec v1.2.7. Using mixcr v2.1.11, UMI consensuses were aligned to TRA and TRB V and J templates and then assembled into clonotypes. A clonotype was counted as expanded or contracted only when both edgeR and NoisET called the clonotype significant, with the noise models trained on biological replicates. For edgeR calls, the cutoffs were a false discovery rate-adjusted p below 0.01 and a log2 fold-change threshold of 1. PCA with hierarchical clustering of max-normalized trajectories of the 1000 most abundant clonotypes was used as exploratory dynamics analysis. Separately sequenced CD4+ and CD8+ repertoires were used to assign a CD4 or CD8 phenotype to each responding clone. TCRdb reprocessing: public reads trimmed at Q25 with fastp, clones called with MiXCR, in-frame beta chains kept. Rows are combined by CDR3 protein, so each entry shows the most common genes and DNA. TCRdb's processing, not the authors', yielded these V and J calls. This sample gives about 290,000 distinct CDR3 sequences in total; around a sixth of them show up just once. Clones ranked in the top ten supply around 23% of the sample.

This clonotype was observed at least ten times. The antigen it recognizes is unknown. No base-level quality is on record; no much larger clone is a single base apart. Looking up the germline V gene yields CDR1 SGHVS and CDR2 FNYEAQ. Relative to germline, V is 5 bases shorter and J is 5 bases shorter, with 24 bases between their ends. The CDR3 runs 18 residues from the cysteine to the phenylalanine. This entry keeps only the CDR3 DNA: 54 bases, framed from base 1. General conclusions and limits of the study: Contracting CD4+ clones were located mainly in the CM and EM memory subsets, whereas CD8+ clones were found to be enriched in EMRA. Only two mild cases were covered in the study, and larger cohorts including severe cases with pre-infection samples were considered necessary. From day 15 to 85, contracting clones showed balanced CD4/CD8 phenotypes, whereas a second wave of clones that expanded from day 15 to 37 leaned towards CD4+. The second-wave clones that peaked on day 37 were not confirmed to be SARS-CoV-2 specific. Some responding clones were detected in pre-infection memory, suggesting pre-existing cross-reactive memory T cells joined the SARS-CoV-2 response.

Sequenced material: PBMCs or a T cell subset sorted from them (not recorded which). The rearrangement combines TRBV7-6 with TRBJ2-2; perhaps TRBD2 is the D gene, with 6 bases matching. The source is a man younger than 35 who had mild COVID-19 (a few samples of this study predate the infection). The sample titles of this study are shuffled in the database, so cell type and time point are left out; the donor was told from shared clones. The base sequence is TGTGCCAGCAGCACAACCGGTGGAGGGAGCCTGGGGACCGGGGAGCTGTTTTTT. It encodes CASSTTGGGSLGTGELFF.